Below are 27 T cell receptor beta chains sequenced from a single sample in a study of tumor T cells in aggressive B-cell lymphoma. Produced via immunoSEQ multiplex PCR; TCRdb's table is partial and in-frame only. The sample has about 3,000 clones, roughly 94% seen once. Material: tumor tissue. Receptor source: an adult with diffuse large B cell lymphoma.

This clone was seen a handful of times. The chain has TRBV30 and TRBJ1-6, with a possible D match to TRBD1 (6 bases). This CDR3 contains 13 residues. The ends were cut back, 1 base at V and 12 bases at J, with 13 bases in the middle. Germline V CDR1 and CDR2: GTSNPN, SVGIG (reference sequence). The CDR3 DNA follows: TGTGCCTGGAGTGCTGACAGAGGGGGACCCCTCCACTTT. This sequence encodes CAWSADRGGPLHF.

The chain uses TRBV7-2 and TRBJ2-7, with D perhaps matching TRBD2 (6 bases). Trimming stripped 7 bases from V and 0 bases from J, with 16 bases between. The germline V gene has CDR1 SGHTA and CDR2 FQGNSA. This CDR3 spans 15 amino acids. The CDR3 bases are TGTGCCAGCACCACGGGGGACTCCCGCTCCTACGAGCAGTACTTC. Translated, it gives CASTTGDSRSYEQYF.

The chain has TRBV9 and TRBJ2-2; TRBD2 matches 10 bases. CDR3 length equals 15 residues. V dropped 3 bases and J dropped 5; count of bases not matched to a gene: 4. Germline CDR1 SGDLS, CDR2 YYNGEE. CDR3 sequence (DNA): TGTGCCAGCAGCGCTGGACTAGCGGATACCGGGGAGCTGTTTTTT. As protein: CASSAGLADTGELFF.

This chain connects TRBV18 to TRBJ2-3; D is unclear. CDR1 and CDR2 (germline): KGHSH, LQKENI. V lost 0 bases to trimming and J lost 4 bases, with 8 bases between them. CDR3 length equals 14 residues. CDR3 sequence (DNA): TGTGCCAGCTCACCACCCCGCTACGCAGATACGCAGTATTTT. Protein: CASSPPRYADTQYF.

Concerning this clone itself: One end of the junction varies from germline; a read error may be responsible. The rearrangement uses TRBV5-1 and TRBJ2-3; D is unclear. Per germline, CDR1 SGHRS and CDR2 YFSETQ. CDR3 length: 13 residues. CDR3 protein: CASSLGLADTQYF. In nucleotides, the CDR3 is TGCGCCAGCAGTTTGGGATTAGCTGATACGCAGTATTTT.

The sample holds one count of this clone. V gene TRBV5-1 combines with J gene TRBJ2-5, with 11 bases that match TRBD2. Germline lookup yields CDR1 SGHRS and CDR2 YFSETQ. J lost 2 bases, V lost 0 bases, and 6 bases had no gene match. This CDR3 is built from 17 residues. For the CDR3, the DNA is TGCGCCAGCAGCTTGGGACTAGCGGGGCGTTTACAAGAGACCCAGTACTTC. Amino acid sequence: CASSLGLAGRLQETQYF.

This clone appeared once. This rearrangement joins TRBV18 to TRBJ2-3; TRBD2 agrees at 8 bases. CDR1 and CDR2 from the germline V gene are KGHSH and LQKENI. J was trimmed by 6 bases and V by 3 bases; bases with no gene match: 11. This CDR3 is 16 amino acids long. The chain's CDR3 is CASSPMTGGPEDTQYF. DNA for the CDR3: TGTGCCAGCTCACCGATGACGGGAGGGCCGGAGGATACGCAGTATTTT.

In regard to this clone: The germline gene is not matched at one end of the junction; a read error may be the cause. The rearrangement joins TRBV18 to TRBJ1-2, with 7 bases identical to TRBD1. The CDR3 length is 12 residues. Germline V gene data show CDR1 as KGHSH and CDR2 as LQKENI. CDR3 DNA sequence: TGTGCCAGCTCACCAAACAGGGGTGGCTACATCTTC. It encodes CASSPNRGGYIF. Based on the CDR3 plus reference TRBV18 and TRBJ1-2, the full variable domain is NAGVMQNPRHLVRRRGQEARLRCSPMKGHSHVYWYRQLPEEGLKFMVYLQKENIIDESGMPKERFSAEFPKEGPSILRIQQVVRGDSAAYFCASSPNRGGYIFGSGTRLTVV.

This chain links TRBV11-2 with TRBJ2-1; no reliable D call. This CDR3 comprises 15 residues. CDR1 is SGHAT and CDR2 is FQNNGV in the germline V gene. Trimming pared 2 bases from V and 2 bases from J, leaving 10 bases between. The CDR3 loop reads CASSLQVSTYNEQFF. The CDR3 coding sequence is TGTGCCAGCAGCTTACAGGTATCCACCTACAATGAGCAGTTCTTC.

Only one count was recorded for this clone. This rearrangement joins TRBV19 to TRBJ1-2; D is undetermined. Germline V lookup: CDR1 LNHDA, CDR2 SQIVND (reference sequence). Trimming left V 5 bases short and J 3 bases short, with 7 bases between. This CDR3 region has 12 residues. The CDR3 sequence: CASSLRDYGYTF. The CDR3 DNA reads as TGTGCCAGTAGTCTCCGGGACTATGGCTACACCTTC.

This clone was detected only a few times. Its ends do not fully match the called genes, so a read error is possible. The chain joins TRBV2 to TRBJ1-3; 11 bases are shared with TRBD1. CDR1 is SNHLY and CDR2 is FYNNEI in the germline V gene. The CDR3 contains 15 residues. CDR3 in DNA: TGTGCCAGCAGTGGGACAGGGGGCTCTGAAAACACCATATATTTT. Protein product: CASSGTGGSENTIYF.

This chain joins TRBV27 and TRBJ2-2; 9 bases agree with TRBD1. J lost 5 bases, V lost 3 bases, and 10 bases had no gene match. The V gene's germline CDR1 is MNHEY and CDR2 SMNVEV (reference sequence). The CDR3 spans 17 residues. CDR3 nucleotides: TGTGCCAGCAGTTTTCCTACAGGGGGCGCGGGGACCGGGGAGCTGTTTTTT. Its protein is CASSFPTGGAGTGELFF.

This chain links TRBV18 with TRBJ2-1; D is uncertain. Germline CDR1 reads KGHSH; CDR2 reads LQKENI. The CDR3 loop spans 15 amino acids. V was shortened by 2 bases and J by 0 bases, with 8 bases between the two germline ends. This chain's CDR3 is CASSPLADSYNEQFF. The CDR3 DNA reads TGTGCCAGCTCACCATTAGCTGACTCCTACAATGAGCAGTTCTTC.

This clone is a singleton in its sample. The chain has TRBV5-8 and TRBJ2-7, with 8 nucleotides matching TRBD1. The germline V gene has CDR1 SGHTS and CDR2 YDEGEE. Trimming took 1 base from V and 4 from J; bases not matched to a gene: 7. The CDR3 totals 15 residues. CDR3 residues: CASSLLQGAQYEQYF. The CDR3 DNA follows: TGTGCCAGCAGCTTGCTCCAGGGGGCTCAGTACGAGCAGTACTTC.

This rearrangement joins TRBV27 to TRBJ1-1; 8 bases align to TRBD1. Germline loops: CDR1 MNHEY, CDR2 SMNVEV (reference sequence). The ends lost 4 bases at V and 5 bases at J; junction bases unmatched: 15. This CDR3 comprises 17 residues. This CDR3 is CASSSYSGPRGRTEAFF. The CDR3 region has the DNA TGTGCCAGCAGTTCTTACTCCGGTCCCAGGGGGCGGACTGAAGCTTTCTTT.

The CDR3 spells CASGFGTAGDTQYF. CDR3 DNA sequence: TGTGCTAGTGGTTTTGGGACAGCCGGAGATACGCAGTATTTT. The chain recombines TRBV12-5 with TRBJ2-3, with 7 bases identical to TRBD1. The CDR3 contains 14 residues. Trimming cost V 3 bases and J 5 bases; bases outside gene matches: 5. Germline V gives CDR1 LGHNT, CDR2 FRNRAP.

The chain combines TRBV10-3 with TRBJ2-7; 8 bases are a match to TRBD1. With V trimmed by 2 bases and J by 2 bases, 8 bases remained unmatched. Germline values: CDR1 ENHRY, CDR2 SYGVKD. This CDR3 region has 16 residues. The CDR3 DNA follows: TGTGCCATCAGTGAGGGCAGGACAGGGACAACCTACGAGCAGTACTTC. It specifies CAISEGRTGTTYEQYF.

V is TRBV5-1 and J is TRBJ2-3; 13 nucleotides match TRBD2. Germline CDR1 is SGHRS and CDR2 is YFSETQ. The CDR3 spans 16 residues. V shed 3 bases, J shed 0 bases, and the junction held 1 base outside the gene matches. CDR3 amino acids: CASSWGLAGSTDTQYF. CDR3 nucleotide sequence: TGCGCCAGCAGCTGGGGACTAGCGGGAAGCACAGATACGCAGTATTTT.

The V gene is TRBV5-4, the J gene TRBJ2-1; 11 bases are shared with TRBD2. The V gene end was trimmed by 4 bases and the J gene end by 4 bases; junction bases not matched to a gene: 10. The CDR3 sequence is 17 residues long. Germline CDR1 reads SGHNT; CDR2 reads YYREEE (reference sequence). This CDR3 is CASSPAPGLADYNEQFF. DNA for the CDR3: TGTGCCAGCAGCCCTGCGCCGGGACTAGCGGATTACAATGAGCAGTTCTTC.

This rearrangement joins TRBV7-9 to TRBJ2-1, with D possibly TRBD2 on 6 matching bases. CDR1 and CDR2 (germline): SEHNR, FQNEAQ (reference sequence). There are 15 residues in the CDR3. Trimming shortened V by 1 base and J by 6 bases, and 13 bases separated the two germline ends. CDR3 nucleotide sequence: TGTGCCAGCAGCTTAGGGTTAGCGGAGACCAATGAGCAGTTCTTC. This sequence encodes CASSLGLAETNEQFF. The full variable domain, in which reference TRBV7-9 and TRBJ2-1 provide the parts outside the CDR3, is DTGVSQNPRHKITKRGQNVTFRCDPISEHNRLYWYRQTLGQGPEFLTYFQNEAQLEKSRLLSDRFSAERPKGSFSTLEIQRTEQGDSAMYLCASSLGLAETNEQFFGPGTRLTVL.

V and J are TRBV25-1 and TRBJ1-5; TRBD1 aligns across 7 bases. V was pared by 4 bases and J by 15 bases, with 9 bases of the junction left unmatched. Per the germline V gene, CDR1 is MGHDK and CDR2 is SYGVNS. There are 12 residues in the CDR3. Here the CDR3 reads CASSAQGTTRHF. The CDR3 region has the DNA TGTGCCAGCAGTGCACAGGGGACCACGAGGCATTTT. The full variable domain, its missing parts supplied by reference TRBV25-1 and TRBJ1-5, is EADIYQTPRYLVIGTGKKITLECSQTMGHDKMYWYQQDPGMELHLIHYSYGVNSTEKGDLSSESTVSRIRTEHFPLTLESARPSHTSQYLCASSAQGTTRHFGDGTRLSIL.

The rearrangement uses TRBV11-3 and TRBJ2-7; 13 bases are shared with TRBD2. With V trimmed by 5 bases and J by 3 bases, 4 bases remained unmatched. Germline values: CDR1 SGHNT, CDR2 YENEEA. This CDR3 contains 15 residues. The CDR3 is CASSMGLAGSYEQYF. Written as DNA, the CDR3 is TGTGCCAGCAGCATGGGACTAGCGGGAAGCTACGAGCAGTACTTC.

V and J are TRBV29-1 and TRBJ1-1; 12 bases match TRBD1. The germline CDR1 and CDR2 sequences are SQVTM and ANQGSEA. The CDR3 consists of 15 residues. With 5 bases clipped from V and 0 bases from J, the junction kept 4 bases outside the gene matches. The CDR3 DNA sequence: TGCAGCGTTACCGGGACAGGGGGCATGAACACTGAAGCTTTCTTT. It yields the protein CSVTGTGGMNTEAFF.

The chain is built from TRBV5-4 and TRBJ2-5; 13 bases agree with TRBD2. The germline CDR1 and CDR2 sequences are SGHNT and YYREEE (reference sequence). J lost 5 bases, V lost 3 bases, and 10 bases had no gene match. This CDR3 has 17 amino acids. The CDR3 bases are TGTGCCAGCAGCTATGACGGGACTAGCGGGAATTGGGAGACCCAGTACTTC. It specifies CASSYDGTSGNWETQYF.

V and J are TRBV18 and TRBJ1-2; 7 nucleotides agree with TRBD1. The CDR3 covers 13 residues. The germline CDR1 and CDR2 sequences are KGHSH and LQKENI. After removal of 0 bases from V and 6 bases from J, the junction contained 1 base not matched to a gene. The CDR3: CASSPPTGDGYTF. In DNA, the CDR3 is TGTGCCAGCTCACCACCCACAGGGGATGGCTACACCTTC.

The rearrangement uses TRBV19 and TRBJ2-2; 9 bases align to TRBD1. The V and J ends lost 4 bases and 5 bases, in that order; junction bases with no gene match: 8. This CDR3 spans 16 amino acids. CDR1 LNHDA and CDR2 SQIVND come from the germline V gene (reference sequence). CDR3 nucleotides: TGTGCCAGTAGTAGACCACCGGGACAGGGAACCGGGGAGCTGTTTTTT. Its translation is CASSRPPGQGTGELFF. Combining the CDR3 with reference TRBV19 and TRBJ2-2 gives the whole variable domain DGGITQSPKYLFRKEGQNVTLSCEQNLNHDAMYWYRQDPGQGLRLIYYSQIVNDFQKGDIAEGYSVSREKKESFPLTVTSAQKNPTAFYLCASSRPPGQGTGELFFGEGSRLTVL.

This chain uses TRBV27 with TRBJ1-1; D perhaps matches TRBD1 (5 bases). V was cut by 5 bases and J by 3 bases, with 10 bases left in between. The V gene's germline CDR1 is MNHEY and CDR2 SMNVEV (reference sequence). This CDR3 region has 13 residues. The CDR3 DNA sequence: TGTGCCAGCAGTCCCCGGGGGGACACTGAAGCTTTCTTT. The encoded protein is CASSPRGDTEAFF.